These 29 T cell receptor beta chains originate from one sample sequenced in a study of cytomegalovirus exposure and HLA in healthy donors. With 60 Vbeta and 13 Jbeta primers, the PCR was carried out. Sequencing was performed with immunoSEQ multiplex PCR; in TCRdb, only in-frame clones are kept and a portion is missing. This sample carries over 150,000 clones, approximately 77% of them seen once, and the ten largest clones take 6% to 8%. The sample taken for sequencing was PBMCs. These TCRs come from a male donor in good health and CMV-seropositive.

J is TRBJ1-2 and V is TRBV9; TRBD1 matches at 12 bases. Germline trimming cut 0 bases from V and 6 bases from J; bases unmatched to any gene: 9. The germline gives CDR1 SGDLS, CDR2 YYNGEE. CDR3 length: 17 residues. Written as DNA, the CDR3 is TGTGCCAGCAGCGTAGGTGGCGGGACAGGGGGCGAGGATGGCTACACCTTC. It is translated as CASSVGGGTGGEDGYTF.

The chain carries TRBV19 and TRBJ1-2; D gene uncertain. V shed 10 bases and J shed 6 bases, with 27 bases lying between them. This CDR3 comprises 16 residues. Germline CDR1 reads LNHDA; CDR2 reads SQIVND (reference sequence). In DNA form, the CDR3 reads TGTGCCACCCTGGTCAATTCCGGGATCCCGGGAAATGGCTACACCTTC. It is translated as CATLVNSGIPGNGYTF.

The genes are TRBV7-8 and TRBJ1-4; 7 nucleotides agree with TRBD1. This CDR3 is built from 14 residues. The V and J ends lost 3 bases and 6 bases, in that order; junction bases with no gene match: 4. Per germline, CDR1 SGHVS and CDR2 FQNEAQ. For the CDR3, the DNA is TGTGCCAGCAGCTTGACAGGGAAGTATGAAAAACTGTTTTTT. Translated, it gives CASSLTGKYEKLFF.

In DNA form, the CDR3 reads TGTGCCAGCAGTGAACGGTCGGCGAACACCGGGGAGCTGTTTTTT. As protein: CASSERSANTGELFF. The gene calls are TRBV2 and TRBJ2-2; no firm D call. The CDR3 sequence is 15 residues long. V lost 2 bases to trimming and J lost 0 bases, with 7 bases between them. CDR1 SNHLY and CDR2 FYNNEI come from the germline V gene. Drawing the rest from reference TRBV2 and TRBJ2-2, the complete variable domain is EPEVTQTPSHQVTQMGQEVILRCVPISNHLYFYWYRQILGQKVEFLVSFYNNEISEKSEIFDDQFSVERPDGSNFTLKIRSTKLEDSAMYFCASSERSANTGELFFGEGSRLTVL.

This sequence joins TRBV6-5 and TRBJ2-7; D possibly corresponds to TRBD2 (6 bases). Germline CDR1 is MNHEY and CDR2 is SVGAGI. The CDR3 runs to 15 residues. Trimming stripped 6 bases from V and 2 bases from J, with 17 bases between. The CDR3 DNA reads TGTGCCAGCAGAGGCGCGGGGCTTCCCCCCTACGAGCAGTACTTC. This gives the protein CASRGAGLPPYEQYF.

This clone occurred a few times. The genes are TRBV15 and TRBJ2-7; possible D gene TRBD1, 5 bases. The CDR3 sequence is 13 residues long. Germline assignment: CDR1 LNHNV and CDR2 YYDKDF (reference sequence). Trimming removed 1 base from V and 2 bases from J, with 6 bases in between. CDR3 sequence (DNA): TGTGCCACCAGCAGAGTGGGGCCCTACGAGCAGTACTTC. Protein: CATSRVGPYEQYF.

The chain couples TRBV29-1 to TRBJ1-2; 8 nucleotides align to TRBD1. This CDR3 spans 15 amino acids. The V gene end was trimmed by 5 bases and the J gene end by 6 bases; junction bases not matched to a gene: 14. Per the germline V gene, CDR1 is SQVTM and CDR2 is ANQGSEA. Written as DNA, the CDR3 is TGCAGCGTTTTCCCCGCAAACGTGGACAGGGATGGCTACACCTTC. Translation gives CSVFPANVDRDGYTF.

The rearrangement joins TRBV7-6 to TRBJ1-4, with D unresolved. Looked up from germline, CDR1 is SGHVS and CDR2 is FNYEAQ. V was pared by 3 bases and J by 0 bases, with 8 bases between. CDR3 length: 15 amino acids. The CDR3 DNA reads TGTGCCAGCAGCTTTGGAGTAGCAACTAATGAAAAACTGTTTTTT. Encoded protein: CASSFGVATNEKLFF. The full variable domain, completed using reference TRBV7-6 and TRBJ1-4, is GAGVSQSPRYKVTKRGQDVALRCDPISGHVSLYWYRQALGQGPEFLTYFNYEAQQDKSGLPNDRFSAERPEGSISTLTIQRTEQRDSAMYRCASSFGVATNEKLFFGSGTQLSVL.

The chain combines TRBV5-6 with TRBJ2-7, with a weak D call TRBD1 (5 bases). Looked up from germline, CDR1 is SGHDT and CDR2 is YYEEEE. V was clipped by 1 base and J by 6 bases, with 14 bases between them. The CDR3 spans 14 residues. The CDR3 sequence is CASSLRAARGEQYF. CDR3 bases: TGTGCCAGCAGCTTGAGGGCAGCAAGGGGCGAGCAGTACTTC. Drawing the rest from reference TRBV5-6 and TRBJ2-7, the complete variable domain is DAGVTQSPTHLIKTRGQQVTLRCSPKSGHDTVSWYQQALGQGPQFIFQYYEEEERQRGNFPDRFSGHQFPNYSSELNVNALLLGDSALYLCASSLRAARGEQYFGPGTRLTVT.

This clone was seen a few times. The chain recombines TRBV6-1 with TRBJ2-7; no reliable D call. There are 14 residues in the CDR3. Germline V gives CDR1 MNHNS, CDR2 SASEGT. V was cut by 0 bases and J by 1 base, with 7 bases left in between. In DNA form, the CDR3 reads TGTGCCAGCAGTGAAGCTCCCAGGTCCTACGAGCAGTACTTC. It codes for CASSEAPRSYEQYF.

The chain employs TRBV2 and TRBJ2-7; D gene ambiguous. This CDR3 has 13 amino acids. Trimming removed 3 bases from V and 0 bases from J, with 6 bases in between. The germline V gene encodes CDR1 SNHLY and CDR2 FYNNEI. The CDR3 loop reads CASSDRNSYEQYF. The CDR3 DNA sequence: TGTGCCAGCAGTGACAGGAACTCCTACGAGCAGTACTTC. The full variable domain, with the rest looked up from reference TRBV2 and TRBJ2-7, is EPEVTQTPSHQVTQMGQEVILRCVPISNHLYFYWYRQILGQKVEFLVSFYNNEISEKSEIFDDQFSVERPDGSNFTLKIRSTKLEDSAMYFCASSDRNSYEQYFGPGTRLTVT.

This chain joins TRBV7-9 and TRBJ1-5; the match to TRBD1 covers 7 bases. The trim removed 5 bases at V and 4 bases at J, leaving 5 bases unmatched. This CDR3 region has 14 residues. CDR1 is SEHNR and CDR2 is FQNEAQ in the germline V gene (reference sequence). CDR3 residues: CASSPRDSNQPQHF. CDR3 nucleotides: TGTGCCAGCAGCCCCCGGGACAGTAATCAGCCCCAGCATTTT. Complete variable domain (other parts from reference TRBV7-9 and TRBJ1-5): DTGVSQNPRHKITKRGQNVTFRCDPISEHNRLYWYRQTLGQGPEFLTYFQNEAQLEKSRLLSDRFSAERPKGSFSTLEIQRTEQGDSAMYLCASSPRDSNQPQHFGDGTRLSIL.

This clone appeared a single time. The rearrangement uses TRBV9 and TRBJ1-1; tentatively, D is TRBD1 (5 bases). Germline V gene data show CDR1 as SGDLS and CDR2 as YYNGEE. Trimming took 4 bases from V and 4 from J, leaving 11 bases between them. The CDR3 spans 13 residues. The DNA for the CDR3 is TGTGCCAGCAGCCTGGGCGGGGGCACTGAAGCTTTCTTT. Translation gives CASSLGGGTEAFF.

This clone was seen only a few times. The chain uses TRBV7-9 and TRBJ2-1, with a tentative D call TRBD2 (6 bases). The germline V and J ends were trimmed by 9 bases and 10 bases, with 16 bases remaining between them. The germline V gene encodes CDR1 SEHNR and CDR2 FQNEAQ (reference sequence). This CDR3 is built from 12 residues. The CDR3 DNA reads TGTGCCAGGGCAGGAGCTGGGGGGGAGCAGTTCTTC. Encoded protein: CARAGAGGEQFF.

V is TRBV7-8 and J is TRBJ1-1; D is ambiguous. V dropped 5 bases and J dropped 1 base, with 8 bases sitting between them. CDR1 and CDR2 (germline): SGHVS, FQNEAQ. The CDR3 is 13 residues long. Here the CDR3 reads CASSRTANTEAFF. In DNA form, the CDR3 reads TGTGCCAGCAGCCGTACAGCGAACACTGAAGCTTTCTTT. The whole variable domain, filled in from reference TRBV7-8 and TRBJ1-1, reads GAGVSQSPRYKVAKRGQDVALRCDPISGHVSLFWYQQALGQGPEFLTYFQNEAQLDKSGLPSDRFFAERPEGSVSTLKIQRTQQEDSAVYLCASSRTANTEAFFGQGTRLTVV.

This chain connects TRBV27 to TRBJ2-3; D uncertain. The CDR3 runs 16 residues. The germline V and J ends were trimmed by 3 bases and 2 bases, with 15 bases remaining between them. Germline V CDR1 and CDR2: MNHEY, SMNVEV (reference sequence). Written as DNA, the CDR3 is TGTGCCAGCAGTTTGGCGGCGGCTACCTCCACAGATACGCAGTATTTT. Residues: CASSLAAATSTDTQYF.

The chain employs TRBV2 and TRBJ1-1, with D maybe TRBD1 (5 bases). Trimming took off 7 bases at V and 7 bases at J, with 16 bases between the two ends. The CDR3 totals 13 residues. Germline-derived CDR1 and CDR2 are SNHLY and FYNNEI. The CDR3 reads CASIGGGVGEAFF. DNA for the CDR3: TGTGCCAGCATCGGCGGGGGGGTGGGTGAAGCTTTCTTT.

This clone appeared a few times. The chain has TRBV4-2 and TRBJ2-7; 10 positions agree with TRBD2. Germline CDR1 and CDR2: LGHNA and YNFKEQ. V lost 0 bases and J lost 3; bases outside the gene matches: 8. CDR3 length: 17 residues. The chain's CDR3 is CASSQEGAGGNDYEQYF. The CDR3 coding sequence is TGTGCCAGCAGCCAAGAAGGAGCGGGGGGGAATGACTACGAGCAGTACTTC.

The V call is TRBV10-2, the J call TRBJ1-2, with D perhaps TRBD1 (5 bases). Per the germline V gene, CDR1 is WSHSY and CDR2 is SAAADI. The CDR3 totals 13 residues. With 2 bases removed from V and 2 bases from J, the gap between germline ends came to 6 bases. The CDR3 sequence is CASSETGNYGYTF. The CDR3 region has the DNA TGCGCCAGCAGTGAGACAGGAAACTATGGCTACACCTTC.

The J gene is TRBJ1-2, the V gene TRBV6-6; D is unresolved. Germline loops: CDR1 MNHNY, CDR2 SVGAGI (reference sequence). The V end lost 5 bases, the J end lost 5 bases, and 6 bases lay between the germline ends. This CDR3 contains 11 residues. As DNA, the CDR3 is TGTGCCAGCAGTCCTCGGTATGGCTACACCTTC. Its protein is CASSPRYGYTF.

The chain carries TRBV11-3 and TRBJ2-2, with 12 positions matching TRBD2. The CDR3 sequence is 15 residues long. The V and J ends lost 9 bases and 5 bases, in that order; junction bases with no gene match: 7. Germline V gene sequence: CDR1 SGHNT, CDR2 YENEEA. The CDR3, as DNA: TGTGCCAGGTATCTAGCGGGGGGGCGGACCGGGGAGCTGTTTTTT. This gives the protein CARYLAGGRTGELFF.

The J gene is TRBJ1-1, the V gene TRBV10-3; D call uncertain. V lost 3 bases to trimming and J lost 5 bases, with 16 bases between them. CDR1 ENHRY and CDR2 SYGVKD come from the germline V gene. This CDR3 has 15 residues. The DNA for the CDR3 is TGTGCCATCAGTGAAGGAGTGAAGTCGGGTACTGAAGCTTTCTTT. Protein: CAISEGVKSGTEAFF.

This clone was observed a few times. The chain is built from TRBV5-1 and TRBJ1-3; possible D gene TRBD1, 5 bases. Germline loops: CDR1 SGHRS, CDR2 YFSETQ. The V and J ends lost 4 bases and 2 bases respectively, with 13 bases between them. The CDR3 loop spans 15 amino acids. This CDR3 reads CASSPQGVPGNTIYF. Here the CDR3 DNA reads TGCGCCAGCAGCCCCCAAGGGGTGCCTGGAAACACCATATATTTT.

In its sample, this clone was seen once. The V and J genes are TRBV18 and TRBJ2-1; 7 nucleotides agree with TRBD1. The J segment lost 3 bases and the V segment lost 6 bases, leaving 5 bases of the junction unmatched. Per the germline V gene, CDR1 is KGHSH and CDR2 is LQKENI. The CDR3 runs 14 residues. The CDR3, as DNA: TGTGCCAGCTCCTACGGGACAGACTACAATGAGCAGTTCTTC. Translating it yields CASSYGTDYNEQFF.

The chain combines TRBV5-4 with TRBJ1-1; tentatively, D is TRBD1 (5 bases). V was clipped by 1 base and J by 4 bases, with 11 bases between them. There are 14 residues in the CDR3. The V gene's germline CDR1 is SGHNT and CDR2 YYREEE (reference sequence). In DNA form, the CDR3 reads TGTGCCAGCAGCTTGCAGGGTTGGGGCACTGAAGCTTTCTTT. This codes for CASSLQGWGTEAFF.

This sequence joins TRBV19 and TRBJ2-2; 8 bases are shared with TRBD1. CDR3 length: 15 amino acids. Germline V gene lookup returns CDR1 LNHDA and CDR2 SQIVND (reference sequence). Germline trimming cut 4 bases from V and 5 bases from J; bases unmatched to any gene: 6. Here the CDR3 DNA reads TGTGCCAGTAGTAGGCCTTACAGGGGGACCGGGGAGCTGTTTTTT. As protein: CASSRPYRGTGELFF.

This chain uses TRBV12-5 with TRBJ1-4; tentatively, D is TRBD1 (6 bases). This CDR3 spans 15 amino acids. The germline CDR1 and CDR2 sequences are LGHNT and FRNRAP. Deletions cut 5 bases from V and 8 bases from J, with 18 bases between. This CDR3 reads CASGPGDGGREKLFF. CDR3 nucleotide sequence: TGTGCTAGTGGTCCCGGTGATGGGGGCCGGGAAAAACTGTTTTTT.

This clone was seen a single time. V usage is TRBV13 and J usage is TRBJ2-2; 8 nucleotides match TRBD2. The ends lost 5 bases at V and 5 bases at J; junction bases unmatched: 4. This CDR3 spans 14 amino acids. CDR1 is PRHDT, CDR2 FYEKMQ, per germline (reference sequence). The CDR3 reads CASSRGGLTGELFF. The CDR3 DNA sequence: TGTGCCAGCAGCCGGGGGGGCCTTACCGGGGAGCTGTTTTTT.

This clone was observed a handful of times. The gene calls are TRBV6-1 and TRBJ2-5; 13 bases agree with TRBD2. This CDR3 is 16 amino acids long. Germline lookup yields CDR1 MNHNS and CDR2 SASEGT. Trimming removed 4 bases from V and 5 bases from J; junction bases left unmatched: 7. The CDR3 loop reads CASSVTSGGPAETQYF. The CDR3, as DNA: TGTGCCAGCAGTGTGACTAGCGGGGGGCCCGCGGAGACCCAGTACTTC.